This TCR beta chain was captured in a study of cytomegalovirus exposure and HLA in healthy donors. Study conclusions and caveats: There were some public TCRs occurring in many donors, but most TCR sequences were rare. A few of the chains that were CMV-associated were confirmed in vitro to be specific for CMV antigens. Reports described diagnosis of cytomegalovirus status by the classifier as highly specific and sensitive.

Note on this clone: The antigen remains undetermined.

The data were produced by immunoSEQ multiplex PCR, yet TCRdb's version contains in-frame clones alone and is incomplete. The repertoire holds about 200,000 clones, with around 80% as singletons. The sequencing input was PBMCs. The sequence was obtained from a young woman in good health and CMV-seropositive.

The CDR3 DNA reads TGTGCCAGCAGTGGGACCGGACAGATTTATGGCTACACCTTC. This gives the protein CASSGTGQIYGYTF. The chain carries TRBV27 and TRBJ1-2, with a possible D match to TRBD1 (6 bases). The CDR3 has 14 amino acids. The germline gives CDR1 MNHEY, CDR2 SMNVEV (reference sequence). The V end lost 5 bases, the J end lost 5 bases, and 15 bases lay between the germline ends.